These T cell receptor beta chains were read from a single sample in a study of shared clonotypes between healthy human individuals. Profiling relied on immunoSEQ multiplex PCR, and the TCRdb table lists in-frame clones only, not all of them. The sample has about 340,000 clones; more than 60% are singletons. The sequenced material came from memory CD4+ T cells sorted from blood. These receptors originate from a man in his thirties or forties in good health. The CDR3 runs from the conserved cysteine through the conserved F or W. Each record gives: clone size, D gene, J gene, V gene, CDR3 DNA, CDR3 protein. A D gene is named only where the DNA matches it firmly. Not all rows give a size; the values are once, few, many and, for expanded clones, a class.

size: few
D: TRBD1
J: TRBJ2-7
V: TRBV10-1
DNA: TGCGCCAGCAGTGGAGGACAGGGTGGCGAGCAGTACTTC
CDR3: CASSGGQGGEQYF

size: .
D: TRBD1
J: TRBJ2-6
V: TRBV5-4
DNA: TGTGCCAGCAGCTCAAGACAGGGGTCATCCTCTGGGGCCAACGTCCTGACTTTC
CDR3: CASSSRQGSSSGANVLTF

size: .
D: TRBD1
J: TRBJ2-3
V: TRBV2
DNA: TGTGCCAGCACGGAGGGGTTGGACAGGGTTAAGGATACGCAGTATTTT
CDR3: CASTEGLDRVKDTQYF

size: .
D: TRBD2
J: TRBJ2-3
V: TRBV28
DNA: TGTGCCAGCAGTTTATTAGTACTAGCGGGAGTAGAGACAGATACGCAGTATTTT
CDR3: CASSLLVLAGVETDTQYF

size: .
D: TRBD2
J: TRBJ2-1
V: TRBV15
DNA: TGTGCCACCAGCAGAGATCTGTCTAGCGGGAGTTTATACAATGAGCAGTTCTTC
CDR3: CATSRDLSSGSLYNEQFF

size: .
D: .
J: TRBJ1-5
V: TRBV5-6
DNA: TGTGCCAGCAGCTCATACAGGGTTTTAGAGCCCCAGCATTTT
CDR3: CASSSYRVLEPQHF

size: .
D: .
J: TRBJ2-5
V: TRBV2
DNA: TGTGCCAGCAAAGAAAGGCAGAAAGAGACCCAGTACTTC
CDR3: CASKERQKETQYF

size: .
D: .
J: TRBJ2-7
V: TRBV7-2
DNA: TGTGCCAGCAGCTTAGGGGGGTACTCTTCCTACGAGCAGTACTTC
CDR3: CASSLGGYSSYEQYF

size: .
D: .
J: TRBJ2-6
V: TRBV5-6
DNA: TGTGCCAGCAGCCCGCCGGGACATTCGTCTGGGGCCAACGTCCTGACTTTC
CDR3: CASSPPGHSSGANVLTF

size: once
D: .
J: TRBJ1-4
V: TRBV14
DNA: TGTGCCAGCAGAGCGAACAGGGATGAAAAACTGTTTTTT
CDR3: CASRANRDEKLFF

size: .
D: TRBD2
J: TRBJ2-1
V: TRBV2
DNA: TGTGCCAGCAGTGAACGAAGGAGGGGGACTAGCGGGTTCTCCTACAATGAGCAGTTCTTC
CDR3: CASSERRRGTSGFSYNEQFF

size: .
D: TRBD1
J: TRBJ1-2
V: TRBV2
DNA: TGTGCCAGCAGGGCCGGGACAGAAACTAACGGCTACACCTTC
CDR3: CASRAGTETNGYTF

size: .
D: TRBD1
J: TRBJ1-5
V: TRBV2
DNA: TGTGCCAGCAATCCACAGGGGGCAGATCAGCCCCAGCATTTT
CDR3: CASNPQGADQPQHF

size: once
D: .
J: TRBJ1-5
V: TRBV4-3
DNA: TGCGCCAGCAGCCGAGGGGTTAATCAGCCCCAGCATTTT
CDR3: CASSRGVNQPQHF